This entry lists 24 T cell receptor beta chains sequenced from one sample in a study of tumor-infiltrating lymphocytes in primary liver carcinoma (dated by TCRdb to about 2017). TRIzol reagent was used to extract blood RNA from unsorted whole blood, while the DNeasy Blood & Tissue kit provided the germline DNA. Sequencing was carried out with an Illumina HiSeq 2500. Using a constant-region primer and ProtoScript II reverse transcriptase, TCRbeta-specific cDNA was reverse-transcribed from about 0.45 ug total RNA. Three nested multiplex PCR rounds, following a slightly modified ARM-PCR procedure, were used to build the TCRbeta libraries. The first two PCR rounds used multiplex TRBV1-TRBV30 forward primers with a Cbeta reverse primer, each for approximately 9 cycles. TCRdb redid the processing of the public reads, applying fastp at Q25 and MiXCR, and retained in-frame beta chains. Merged by CDR3 protein, the rows form single entries marked with the most common genes and DNA. The sample data list about 200,000 distinct CDR3 sequences, and approximately 64% of these were observed just once. About 7.1% of the sample is held by the ten biggest clonotypes.

Sequenced sample: peripheral blood. All receptors derive from a woman aged 60-75 years with primary liver carcinoma and hepatitis B virus infection.

V usage is TRBV29-1 and J usage is TRBJ2-7; D is ambiguous. This CDR3 is built from 13 residues. Deletions cut 5 bases from V and 12 bases from J, with 23 bases between. From germline, CDR1 is SQVTM and CDR2 ANQGSEA. CDR3 residues: CSVSPMGFHELYF. In DNA form, the CDR3 reads TGCAGCGTTTCGCCCATGGGGTTTCACGAGTTGTACTTC.

This clonotype was counted a few times. One end of the junction does not line up with germline, which may come from a read error. The chain links TRBV4-1 to TRBJ2-2; 13 nucleotides line up with TRBD2. CDR3 length equals 18 residues. The V gene's germline CDR1 is MGHRA and CDR2 YSYEKL. The CDR3 DNA is TGCGCCAGCAGCCACGGGACTAGCGGGACTGCGAACATCGGGGAGCTGTTTTTT. Residues: CASSHGTSGTANIGELFF.

The chain is built from TRBV29-1 and TRBJ2-1; 12 positions agree with TRBD2. J was trimmed by 13 bases and V by 7 bases; bases with no gene match: 14. This CDR3 comprises 14 residues. CDR1 SQVTM and CDR2 ANQGSEA come from the germline V gene. The CDR3 loop is CSAVLAGGPIDQFF. The CDR3 DNA sequence: TGCAGCGCTGTGCTAGCGGGAGGGCCTATTGACCAGTTCTTC.

Concerning this clonotype: An end of the junction does not agree with germline; a read error may underlie this. The chain uses TRBV11-3 and TRBJ2-3, with 8 bases aligning to TRBD1. The CDR3 consists of 18 residues. Germline CDR1 SGHNT, CDR2 YENEEA. The CDR3 bases are TGTGCCAGCACCTTAAGAACAGGGGGAGTAACTATGACTGATACACAGTATTTT. This translates into CASTLRTGGVTMTDTQYF.

This clonotype was found a few times. The J gene is TRBJ2-3, the V gene TRBV12-3 or TRBV12-4; TRBD2 agrees at 8 bases. The J segment lost 4 bases and the V segment lost 1 base, leaving 4 bases of the junction unmatched. This CDR3 spans 15 amino acids. CDR3 DNA: TGTGCCAGCAGTTTAGAGCGGGAGTTGTCAGATACGCAGTATTTT. It codes for CASSLERELSDTQYF.

This clonotype was seen a few times. This chain joins TRBV4-2 and TRBJ1-2; 7 bases are shared with TRBD1. V trimming: 4 bases; J trimming: 4 bases; junction bases outside the gene matches: 9. Per the germline V gene, CDR1 is LGHNA and CDR2 is YNFKEQ. The CDR3 loop spans 15 amino acids. The CDR3 nucleotides are TGTGCCAGCAGCCCCACCGGGACAGCGTCCTATGGCTACACCTTC. Translated, it gives CASSPTGTASYGYTF.

The chain links TRBV12-3 or TRBV12-4 to TRBJ2-1; 13 positions match TRBD2. V trimming: 7 bases; J trimming: 6 bases; junction bases outside the gene matches: 6. The CDR3 sequence is 15 residues long. CDR3 sequence (DNA): TGTGCCAGCAAACCGGGACTAGCGGGGTCCAATGAGCAGTTCTTC. Encoded protein: CASKPGLAGSNEQFF.

Concerning this clonotype itself: This may stem from a read error, because a much larger clone lies one nucleotide away. The chain carries TRBV28 and TRBJ2-2, with D tentatively TRBD2 (8 bases). This CDR3 is built from 15 residues. Germline lookup yields CDR1 MDHEN and CDR2 SYDVKM. The CDR3 region has the DNA TGTGCCACCGCCCCGGGACTAGGGGGCACCTGGGAGCTGTTTTTT. Amino acid sequence: CATAPGLGGTWELFF.

This clonotype was picked up many times. The V and J genes are TRBV12-3 or TRBV12-4 and TRBJ2-2; 13 bases are shared with TRBD2. The CDR3 consists of 16 residues. Unmatched junction bases numbered 7, after V lost 7 bases and J lost 5 bases. The CDR3 DNA reads TGTGCCAGCACCATGAGACTAGCGGGAGGAACCGGGGAGCTGTTTTTT. Its protein is CASTMRLAGGTGELFF.

On this clonotype itself: A clone one base away is much larger, so this may be a read error. The genes are TRBV6-5 and TRBJ2-7; tentative D call: TRBD1 (6 bases). Germline V gives CDR1 MNHEY, CDR2 SVGAGI. Trimming took 8 bases from V and 1 from J, leaving 30 bases between them. The CDR3 has 19 amino acids. CDR3 DNA sequence: TGTGCCAGCGGTTCCCTGCAGGGGACCATATTTCCCCTTTCCTACGAGCAGTACTTC. This sequence encodes CASGSLQGTIFPLSYEQYF.

This clonotype was seen many times. The CDR3 DNA reads as TGTGCCAGCATTCGGACTAGCTCAGGGACCCAGTACTTC. It is translated as CASIRTSSGTQYF. The chain has TRBV6-2 or TRBV6-3 and TRBJ2-5, with 8 bases fitting TRBD2. This CDR3 region has 13 residues. The ends lost 7 bases at V and 7 bases at J; junction bases unmatched: 8. Germline V gene data show CDR1 as MNHEY and CDR2 as SVGEGT.

The chain couples TRBV4-1 to TRBJ2-3; D unresolved. The V gene's germline CDR1 is MGHRA and CDR2 YSYEKL. The CDR3 has 14 amino acids. V was trimmed by 2 bases and J by 2 bases, leaving 8 bases between them. The DNA of the CDR3 is TGCGCCAGCAGCCAAAGGTTTGTCACAGATACGCAGTATTTT. Its protein product is CASSQRFVTDTQYF.

As concerns this clonotype: A junction boundary mismatches the germline segment, possibly from a read error. CDR3 loop: CACSYWDRYGQYF. CDR3 DNA sequence: TGTGCCTGCAGCTATTGGGACAGGTACGGGCAGTACTTC. The chain is built from TRBV11-2 and TRBJ2-7, with TRBD1 identical over 8 bases. There are 13 residues in the CDR3. Per germline, CDR1 SGHAT and CDR2 FQNNGV.

The gene calls are TRBV6-2 or TRBV6-3 and TRBJ1-2, with 7 bases identical to TRBD1. Germline V gene lookup returns CDR1 MNHEY and CDR2 SVGEGT. J was trimmed by 4 bases and V by 5 bases; bases with no gene match: 4. This CDR3 contains 13 residues. The chain's CDR3 is CASSHRDSYGYTF. The CDR3 DNA sequence: TGTGCCAGCAGTCACCGGGACAGCTATGGCTACACCTTC.

The chain links TRBV11-3 to TRBJ2-3; a weak D match, TRBD2 (6 bases). This CDR3 region has 17 residues. Per germline, CDR1 SGHNT and CDR2 YENEEA. The V end was cut by 5 bases, the J end by 15 bases, with 33 bases between. CDR3: CASSAPAGTAGTDTLYF. The CDR3 region has the DNA TGTGCCAGCAGCGCACCGGCGGGGACGGCAGGCACAGATACGCTCTATTTT.

Worth noting for this clonotype: One end of the junction does not line up with germline, which may come from a read error. The rearrangement joins TRBV11-2 to TRBJ2-1; the D is unclear. Germline V gene lookup returns CDR1 SGHAT and CDR2 FQNNGV. The CDR3 loop spans 13 amino acids. CDR3 protein: CASNLRQYNGQFF. CDR3 DNA sequence: TGTGCCAGCAACTTAAGGCAGTACAATGGGCAGTTCTTC.

This clonotype came up many times. V is TRBV6-6 and J is TRBJ1-1; a possible D gene is TRBD1 (6 bases). This CDR3 spans 14 amino acids. Trimming removed 5 bases from V and 4 bases from J, with 14 bases in between. The germline CDR1 and CDR2 sequences are MNHNY and SVGAGI (reference sequence). This CDR3 is CASSPSPGVTEAFF. The CDR3 bases are TGTGCCAGCAGTCCGAGCCCAGGGGTCACTGAAGCTTTCTTT.

The chain recombines TRBV11-3 with TRBJ2-1, with TRBD2 matching over 7 bases. The trim removed 4 bases at V and 10 bases at J, leaving 10 bases unmatched. Germline V gene lookup returns CDR1 SGHNT and CDR2 YENEEA. The CDR3 extends over 14 amino acids. CDR3 DNA: TGTGCCAGCAGCTCTAGCGGAAGGGCCTCGGAGCAGTTCTTC. This encodes CASSSSGRASEQFF. The full variable domain, rest sourced from reference TRBV11-3 and TRBJ2-1, is EAGVVQSPRYKIIEKKQPVAFWCNPISGHNTLYWYLQNLGQGPELLIRYENEEAVDDSQLPKDRFSAERLKGVDSTLKIQPAELGDSAVYLCASSSSGRASEQFFGPGTRLTVL.

Concerning this clonotype itself: The conserved final phenylalanine or tryptophan is absent from the CDR3, which likely points to a read error. The chain is built from TRBV11-2 and TRBJ1-2; maybe TRBD1 (5 bases). Germline CDR1 SGHAT, CDR2 FQNNGV. The length of the CDR3 is 15 residues. The CDR3 reads CVSSLDGGRVYGYTI. CDR3 nucleotides: TGTGTCAGCAGCTTAGATGGCGGCAGGGTCTATGGCTACACCATC.

In regard to this clonotype: One end of the junction fails to match germline, which may point to a read error. The rearrangement uses TRBV28 and TRBJ1-2; 7 bases align to TRBD1. There are 12 residues in the CDR3. CDR1 MDHEN and CDR2 SYDVKM come from the germline V gene. CDR3 DNA sequence: TGTGCCAGCAGTAAACAGGGGTATGGCAACACCTTC. It yields the protein CASSKQGYGNTF.

A remark on this clonotype: Mismatch with germline at one junction end may stem from a read error. The chain combines TRBV11-2 with TRBJ1-5, with D possibly matching TRBD1 (5 bases). Germline lookup yields CDR1 SGHAT and CDR2 FQNNGV. The CDR3 covers 15 residues. The CDR3 region is CASSLEAGSTQPQRF. CDR3 nucleotides: TGTGCCAGCAGCTTAGAAGCAGGGAGTACTCAGCCCCAGCGTTTT.

This chain joins TRBV10-2 and TRBJ1-3, with a tentative D call TRBD1 (6 bases). Germline V lookup: CDR1 WSHSY, CDR2 SAAADI. V lost 6 bases, J lost 2 bases, and 8 bases lay in between. CDR3 length equals 13 residues. The CDR3 reads CASREGAGNTIYF. CDR3 nucleotide sequence: TGCGCCAGCAGAGAGGGGGCTGGAAACACCATATATTTT.

The chain employs TRBV5-4 and TRBJ2-7; D may be TRBD1 (6 bases). Germline V gene data show CDR1 as SGHNT and CDR2 as YYREEE (reference sequence). Trimming left V 10 bases short and J 4 bases short, with 24 bases between. The CDR3 has 15 amino acids. The DNA for the CDR3 is TGTGCCTTCAAGGCGCGAGGGACAACTGGGTACGAGCAGTACTTC. It specifies CAFKARGTTGYEQYF.

About this clonotype: This may be a read error: a much more frequent sequence differs by one nucleotide. V usage is TRBV24-1 and J usage is TRBJ2-2; 9 bases are a match to TRBD1. CDR3 length equals 16 residues. The V segment lost 5 bases and the J segment 9 bases; nucleotides outside the gene matches: 12. Germline CDR1 reads KGHDR; CDR2 reads SFDVKD. The CDR3 nucleotides read TGTGCCACCAGTGCCCCGGGACAGGGTATCTCGAGGGAGCTGTTTTTT. It translates to CATSAPGQGISRELFF.